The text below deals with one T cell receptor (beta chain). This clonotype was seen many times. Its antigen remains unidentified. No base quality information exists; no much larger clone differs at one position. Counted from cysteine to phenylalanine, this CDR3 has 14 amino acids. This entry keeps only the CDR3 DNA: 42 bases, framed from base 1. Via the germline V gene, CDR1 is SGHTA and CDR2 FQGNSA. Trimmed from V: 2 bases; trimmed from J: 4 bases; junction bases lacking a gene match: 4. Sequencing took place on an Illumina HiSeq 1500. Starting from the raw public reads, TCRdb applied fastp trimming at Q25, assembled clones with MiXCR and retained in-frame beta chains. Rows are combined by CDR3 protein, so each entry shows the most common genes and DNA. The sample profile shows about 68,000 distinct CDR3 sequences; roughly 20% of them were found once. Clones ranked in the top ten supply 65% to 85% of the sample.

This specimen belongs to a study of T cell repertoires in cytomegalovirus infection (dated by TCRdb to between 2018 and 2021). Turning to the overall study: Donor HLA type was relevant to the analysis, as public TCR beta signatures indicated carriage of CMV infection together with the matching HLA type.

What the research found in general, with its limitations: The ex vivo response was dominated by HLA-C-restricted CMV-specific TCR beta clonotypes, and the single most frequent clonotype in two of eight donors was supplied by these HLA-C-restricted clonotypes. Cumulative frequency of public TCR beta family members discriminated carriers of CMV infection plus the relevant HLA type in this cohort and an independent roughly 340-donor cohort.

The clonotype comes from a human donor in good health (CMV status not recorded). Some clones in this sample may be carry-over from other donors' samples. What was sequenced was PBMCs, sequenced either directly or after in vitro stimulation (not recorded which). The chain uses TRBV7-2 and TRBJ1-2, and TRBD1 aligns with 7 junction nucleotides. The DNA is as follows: TGTGCCAGCAGCTTAAGAGGGACAGTCTATGGCTACACCTTC. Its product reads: CASSLRGTVYGYTF.